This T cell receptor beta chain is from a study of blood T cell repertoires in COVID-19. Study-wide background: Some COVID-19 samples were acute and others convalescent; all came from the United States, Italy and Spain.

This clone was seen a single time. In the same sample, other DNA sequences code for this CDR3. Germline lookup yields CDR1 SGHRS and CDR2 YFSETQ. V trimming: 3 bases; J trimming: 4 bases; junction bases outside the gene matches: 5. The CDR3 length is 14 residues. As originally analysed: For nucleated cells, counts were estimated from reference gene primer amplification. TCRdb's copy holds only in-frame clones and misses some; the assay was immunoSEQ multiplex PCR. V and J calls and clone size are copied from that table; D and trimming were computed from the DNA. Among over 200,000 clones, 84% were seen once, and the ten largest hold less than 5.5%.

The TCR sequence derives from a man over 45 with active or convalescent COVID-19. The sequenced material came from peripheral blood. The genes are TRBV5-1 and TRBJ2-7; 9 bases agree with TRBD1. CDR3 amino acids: CASSSGTGSYEQYF. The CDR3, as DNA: TGCGCCAGCAGCTCCGGGACAGGGAGTTACGAGCAGTACTTC.